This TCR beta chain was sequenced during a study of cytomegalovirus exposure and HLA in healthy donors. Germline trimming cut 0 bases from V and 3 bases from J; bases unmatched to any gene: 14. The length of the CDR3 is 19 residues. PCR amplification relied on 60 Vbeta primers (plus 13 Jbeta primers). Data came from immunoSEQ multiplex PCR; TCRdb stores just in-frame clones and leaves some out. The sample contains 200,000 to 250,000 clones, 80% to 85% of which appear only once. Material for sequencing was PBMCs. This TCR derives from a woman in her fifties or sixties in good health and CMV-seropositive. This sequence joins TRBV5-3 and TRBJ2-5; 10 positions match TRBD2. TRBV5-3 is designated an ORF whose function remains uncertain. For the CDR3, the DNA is TGTGCCAGAAGCTTGGGGAAATTTACGGCTAGCGGGAGTGAAGAGACCCAGTACTTC. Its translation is CARSLGKFTASGSEETQYF.